This T cell receptor (beta chain) was identified in a study of cytomegalovirus exposure and HLA in healthy donors. General observations from the study: Associated with cytomegalovirus, according to the listing, were some 150 TCR beta chains. A later analysis found first-cohort TCR clusters tended to co-occur in the 90 to 150 validation repertoires. Whilst most TCR sequences proved rare, a subset of public TCRs occurred across many donors.

Separate from the roughly 700-subject first cohort, the roughly 120-subject validation cohort was the one that the donors belonged to. The table came from immunoSEQ multiplex PCR; TCRdb's copy has only in-frame clones and leaves some out. The table lists tens of thousands of clones, roughly 90% of them singletons. In the case of this clone: Its specificity is not known.

The CDR3 has 15 residues. Germline CDR1 MNHEY, CDR2 SVGAGI. V lost 5 bases and J lost 6, with 17 bases in between. The clonotype originates from a woman aged 18-29 years in good health and CMV-seropositive. This chain connects TRBV6-5 to TRBJ2-1; D perhaps matches TRBD2 (6 bases). The sequenced material came from PBMCs. This CDR3 is CASSGGPSGTNEQFF. CDR3 bases: TGTGCCAGCAGTGGAGGGCCATCGGGGACCAATGAGCAGTTCTTC.